This T cell receptor (beta chain) came from a study of cytomegalovirus exposure and HLA in healthy donors. Worth noting for this clone: The antigen is unknown.

General study results and limits: Both high specificity and high sensitivity reportedly marked the classifier's diagnosis of cytomegalovirus status. According to a subsequent analysis, TCR clusters identified in the first cohort showed a tendency to co-occur across the roughly 110 validation repertoires.

Clones were sequenced by immunoSEQ multiplex PCR, and TCRdb holds only the in-frame ones, with some missing. The sample contains roughly 200,000 clones, approximately 83% of which appear only once. This CDR3 has 12 amino acids. The J segment lost 3 bases and the V segment lost 8 bases, leaving 2 bases of the junction unmatched. The germline V gene encodes CDR1 LNHDA and CDR2 SQIVND (reference sequence). The sequence derives from a woman younger than 35 in good health and CMV-seropositive. The chain combines TRBV19 with TRBJ1-2, with 8 positions matching TRBD1. The sample taken for sequencing was PBMCs. CDR3 bases: TGTGCCAGTTGGGACAGGTACTATGGCTACACCTTC. Protein: CASWDRYYGYTF.